This T cell receptor (beta chain) was recorded in a study of T cells expressing NK-cell markers. Study details: The authors derived TCR beta repertoires from sorted CD3+CD56+NKG2C+, CD3+CD56+NKG2C- and CD3+CD56-NKG2C+ T cells. The study, taken as a whole, reports: Nothing established the HCMV specificity of expanded NKG2C+ T cell clones. One observes that, in several donors, these clonotypes were also the leading ones within the CD3+CD56-NKG2C+ fraction.

TCRdb reanalyzed the 5' RACE reads and collapses them to one entry per CDR3 protein, without DNA. The sample data list some 340,000 distinct CDR3 sequences. On this clonotype: Its matching antigen is unknown.

The CDR3 sequence is 15 residues long. Germline V gene data show CDR1 as LNHNV and CDR2 as YYDKDF (reference sequence). The sequencing sample was made of blood T cells: a sorted CD56 or NKG2C T cell subset, CD4+ or CD8+ T cells, or bulk PBMC T cells (not recorded which). The chain is built from TRBV15 and TRBJ1-2; TCRdb lists TRBD1, though no DNA is available to test this call. This sequence was found in a man aged 18-69 years in good health. The CDR3 protein is CATSRVVGGNYGYTF.